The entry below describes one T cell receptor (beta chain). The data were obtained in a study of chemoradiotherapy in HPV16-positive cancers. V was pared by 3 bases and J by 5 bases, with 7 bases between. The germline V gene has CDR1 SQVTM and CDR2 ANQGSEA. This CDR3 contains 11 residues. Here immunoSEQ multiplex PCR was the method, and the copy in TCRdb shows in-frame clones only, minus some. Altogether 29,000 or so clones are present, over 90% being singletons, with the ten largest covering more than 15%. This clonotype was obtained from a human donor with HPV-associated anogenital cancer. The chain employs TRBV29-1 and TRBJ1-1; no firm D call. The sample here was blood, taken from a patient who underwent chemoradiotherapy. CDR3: CSVEEITEAFF. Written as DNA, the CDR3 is TGCAGCGTTGAGGAGATTACTGAAGCTTTCTTT.